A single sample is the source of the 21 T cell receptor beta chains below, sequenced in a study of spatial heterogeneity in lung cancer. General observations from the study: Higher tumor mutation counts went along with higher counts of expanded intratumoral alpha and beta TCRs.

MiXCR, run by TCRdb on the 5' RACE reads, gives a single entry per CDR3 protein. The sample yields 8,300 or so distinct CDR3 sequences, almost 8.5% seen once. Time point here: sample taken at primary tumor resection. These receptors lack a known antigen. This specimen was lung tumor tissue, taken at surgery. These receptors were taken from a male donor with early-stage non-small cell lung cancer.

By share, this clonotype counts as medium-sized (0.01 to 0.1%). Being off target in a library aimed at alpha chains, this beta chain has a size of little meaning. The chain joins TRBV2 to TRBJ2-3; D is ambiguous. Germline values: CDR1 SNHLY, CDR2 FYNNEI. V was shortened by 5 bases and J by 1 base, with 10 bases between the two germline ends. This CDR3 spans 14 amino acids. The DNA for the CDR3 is TGTGCCAGCAGTTCCATAGTTGGCACAGATACGCAGTATTTT. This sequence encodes CASSSIVGTDTQYF.

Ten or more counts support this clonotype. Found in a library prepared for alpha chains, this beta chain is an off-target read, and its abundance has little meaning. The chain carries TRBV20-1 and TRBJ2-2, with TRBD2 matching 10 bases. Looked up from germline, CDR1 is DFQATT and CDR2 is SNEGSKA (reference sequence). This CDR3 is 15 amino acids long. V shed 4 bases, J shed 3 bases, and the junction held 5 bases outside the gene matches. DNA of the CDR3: TGCAGTGCTAATCCCGGGACTAGCGACACCGGGGAGCTGTTTTTT. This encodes CSANPGTSDTGELFF.

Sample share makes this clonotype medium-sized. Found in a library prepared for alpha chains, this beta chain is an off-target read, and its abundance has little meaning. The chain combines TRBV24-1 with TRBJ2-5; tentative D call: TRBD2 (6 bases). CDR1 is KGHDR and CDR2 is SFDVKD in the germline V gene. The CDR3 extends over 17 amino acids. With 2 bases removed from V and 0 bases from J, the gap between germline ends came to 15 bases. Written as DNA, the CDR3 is TGTGCCACCAGTGATTCGGGGGTCTCCATCTACCAAGAGACCCAGTACTTC. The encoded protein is CATSDSGVSIYQETQYF.

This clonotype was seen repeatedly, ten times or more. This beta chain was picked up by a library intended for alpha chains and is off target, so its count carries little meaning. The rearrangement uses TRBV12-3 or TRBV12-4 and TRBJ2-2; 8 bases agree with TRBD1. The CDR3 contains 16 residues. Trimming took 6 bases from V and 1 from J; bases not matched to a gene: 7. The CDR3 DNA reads TGTGCCAGCAGCCGTCTTGACAGGGGGAACACCGGGGAGCTGTTTTTT. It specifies CASSRLDRGNTGELFF.

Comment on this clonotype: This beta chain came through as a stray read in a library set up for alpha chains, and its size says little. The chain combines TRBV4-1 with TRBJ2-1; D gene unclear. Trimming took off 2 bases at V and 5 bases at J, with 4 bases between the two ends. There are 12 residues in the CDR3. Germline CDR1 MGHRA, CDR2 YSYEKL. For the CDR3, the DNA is TGCGCCAGCAGCCAAAGACACAATGAGCAGTTCTTC. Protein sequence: CASSQRHNEQFF.

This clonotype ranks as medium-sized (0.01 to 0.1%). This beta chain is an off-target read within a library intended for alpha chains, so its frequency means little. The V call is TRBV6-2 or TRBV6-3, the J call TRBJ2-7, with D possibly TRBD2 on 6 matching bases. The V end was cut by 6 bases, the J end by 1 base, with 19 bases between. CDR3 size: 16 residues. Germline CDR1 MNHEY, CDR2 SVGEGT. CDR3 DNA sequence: TGTGCCAGCAGACTGACCGGGACTCTAAGGTCCTACGAGCAGTACTTC. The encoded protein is CASRLTGTLRSYEQYF.

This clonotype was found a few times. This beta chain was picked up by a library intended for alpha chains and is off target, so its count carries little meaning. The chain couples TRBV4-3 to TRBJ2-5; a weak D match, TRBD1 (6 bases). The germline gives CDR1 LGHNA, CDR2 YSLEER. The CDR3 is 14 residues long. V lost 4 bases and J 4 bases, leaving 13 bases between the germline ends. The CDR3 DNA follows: TGCGCCAGCAGCCCCAAGTTAGGGGGAGAGACCCAGTACTTC. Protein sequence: CASSPKLGGETQYF.

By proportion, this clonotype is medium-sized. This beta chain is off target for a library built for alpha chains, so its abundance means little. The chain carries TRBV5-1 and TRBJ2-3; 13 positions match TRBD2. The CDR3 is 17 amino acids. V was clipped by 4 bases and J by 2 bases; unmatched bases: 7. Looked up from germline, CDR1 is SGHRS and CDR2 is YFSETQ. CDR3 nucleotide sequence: TGCGCCAGCAGCCCGGGACTAGCGGGGACTCTCACAGATACGCAGTATTTT. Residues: CASSPGLAGTLTDTQYF.

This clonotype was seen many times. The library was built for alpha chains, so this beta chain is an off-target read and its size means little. The CDR3 DNA sequence: TGTGCCAGCCGGACCTCCACAGATACGCAGTATTTT. Amino acid sequence: CASRTSTDTQYF. The V gene is TRBV28, the J gene TRBJ2-3; no clear D gene. Germline V gives CDR1 MDHEN, CDR2 SYDVKM. The CDR3 spans 12 residues. The ends were cut back, 8 bases at V and 2 bases at J, with 8 bases in the middle.

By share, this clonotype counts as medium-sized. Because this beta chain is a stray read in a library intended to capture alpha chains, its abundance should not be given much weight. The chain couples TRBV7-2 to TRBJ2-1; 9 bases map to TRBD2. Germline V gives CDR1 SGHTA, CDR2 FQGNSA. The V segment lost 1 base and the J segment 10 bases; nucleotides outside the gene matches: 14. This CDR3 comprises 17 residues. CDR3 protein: CASSLDWVMAGGQEQFF. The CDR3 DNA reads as TGTGCCAGCAGCTTAGATTGGGTGATGGCGGGAGGGCAGGAGCAGTTCTTC.

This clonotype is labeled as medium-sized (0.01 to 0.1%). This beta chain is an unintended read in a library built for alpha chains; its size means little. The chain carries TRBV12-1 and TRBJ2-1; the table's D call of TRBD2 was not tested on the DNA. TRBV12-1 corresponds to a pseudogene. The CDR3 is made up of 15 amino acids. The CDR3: CASSFSGLVSYEQFF. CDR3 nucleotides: TGTGCCAGCAGCTTTTCGGGACTAGTTTCCTATGAGCAGTTCTTC.

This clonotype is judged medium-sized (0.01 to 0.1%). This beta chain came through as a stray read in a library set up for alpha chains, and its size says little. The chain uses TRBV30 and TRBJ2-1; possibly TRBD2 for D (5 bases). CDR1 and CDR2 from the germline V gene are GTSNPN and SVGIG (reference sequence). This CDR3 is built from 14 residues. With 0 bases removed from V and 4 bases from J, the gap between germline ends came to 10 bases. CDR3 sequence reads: CAWSVERLYNEQFF. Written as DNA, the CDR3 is TGTGCCTGGAGTGTCGAGCGGCTGTACAATGAGCAGTTCTTC.

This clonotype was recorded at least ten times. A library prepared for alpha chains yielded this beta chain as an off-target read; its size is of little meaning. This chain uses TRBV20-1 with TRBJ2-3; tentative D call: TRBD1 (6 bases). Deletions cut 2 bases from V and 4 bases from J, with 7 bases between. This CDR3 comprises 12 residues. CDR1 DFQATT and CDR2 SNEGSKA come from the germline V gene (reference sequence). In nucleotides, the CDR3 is TGCAGTGCTAGACAGGGGCCAGATACGCAGTATTTT. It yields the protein CSARQGPDTQYF.

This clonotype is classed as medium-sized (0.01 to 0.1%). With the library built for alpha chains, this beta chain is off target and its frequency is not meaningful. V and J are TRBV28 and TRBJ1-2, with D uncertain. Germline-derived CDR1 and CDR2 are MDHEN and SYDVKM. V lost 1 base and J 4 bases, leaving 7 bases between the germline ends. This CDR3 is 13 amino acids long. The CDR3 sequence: CASSLYRSYGYTF. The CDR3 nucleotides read TGTGCCAGCAGTTTATACCGATCCTATGGCTACACCTTC.

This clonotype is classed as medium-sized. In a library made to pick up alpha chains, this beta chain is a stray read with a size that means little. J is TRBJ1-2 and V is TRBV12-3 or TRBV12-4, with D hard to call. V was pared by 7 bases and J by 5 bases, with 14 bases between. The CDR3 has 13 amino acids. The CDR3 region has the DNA TGTGCCAGCACCTTGGGAGTTGGGTATGGCTACACCTTC. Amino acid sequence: CASTLGVGYGYTF.

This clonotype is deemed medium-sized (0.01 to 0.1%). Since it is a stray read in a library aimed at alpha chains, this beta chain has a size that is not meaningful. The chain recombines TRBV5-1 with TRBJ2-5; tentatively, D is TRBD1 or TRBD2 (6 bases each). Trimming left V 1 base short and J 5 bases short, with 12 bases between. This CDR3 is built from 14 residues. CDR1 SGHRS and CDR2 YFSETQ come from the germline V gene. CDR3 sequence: CASSLWGAQETQYF. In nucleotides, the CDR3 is TGCGCCAGCAGCTTGTGGGGGGCGCAGGAGACCCAGTACTTC.

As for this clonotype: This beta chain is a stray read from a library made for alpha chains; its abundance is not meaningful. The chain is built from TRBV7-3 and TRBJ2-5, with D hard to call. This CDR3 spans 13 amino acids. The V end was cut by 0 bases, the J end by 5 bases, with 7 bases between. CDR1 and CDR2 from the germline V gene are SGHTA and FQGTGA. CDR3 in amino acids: CASSLTSGETQYF. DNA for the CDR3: TGTGCCAGCAGCTTAACATCGGGCGAGACCCAGTACTTC. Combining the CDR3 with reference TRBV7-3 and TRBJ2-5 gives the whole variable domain GAGVSQTPSNKVTEKGKYVELRCDPISGHTALYWYRQSLGQGPEFLIYFQGTGAADDSGLPNDRFFAVRPEGSVSTLKIQRTERGDSAVYLCASSLTSGETQYFGPGTRLLVL.

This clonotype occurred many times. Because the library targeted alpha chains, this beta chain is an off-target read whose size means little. CDR3 DNA sequence: TGCGCCAGCAGCCCATGGACAGTGAGCTCCTACAATGAGCAGTTCTTC. This translates into CASSPWTVSSYNEQFF. The chain has TRBV5-1 and TRBJ2-1; a possible D gene is TRBD1 (6 bases). The V end lost 4 bases, the J end lost 0 bases, and 14 bases lay between the germline ends. CDR1 is SGHRS, CDR2 YFSETQ, per germline. The CDR3 totals 16 residues.

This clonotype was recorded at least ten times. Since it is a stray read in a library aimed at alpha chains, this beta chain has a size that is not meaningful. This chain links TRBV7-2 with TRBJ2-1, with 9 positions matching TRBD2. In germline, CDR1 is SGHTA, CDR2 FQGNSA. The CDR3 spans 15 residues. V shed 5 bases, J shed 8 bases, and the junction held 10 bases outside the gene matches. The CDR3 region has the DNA TGTGCCAGCAGCCCCGGGACTAGCCGTTCTTATGAGCAGTTCTTC. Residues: CASSPGTSRSYEQFF.

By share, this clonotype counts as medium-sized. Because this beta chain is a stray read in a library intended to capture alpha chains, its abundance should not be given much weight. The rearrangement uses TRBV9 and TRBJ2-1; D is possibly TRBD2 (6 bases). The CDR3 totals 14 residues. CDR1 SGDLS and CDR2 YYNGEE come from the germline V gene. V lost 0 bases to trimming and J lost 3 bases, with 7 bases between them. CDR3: CASSVGLDYNEQFF. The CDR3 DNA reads TGTGCCAGCAGCGTAGGACTAGACTACAATGAGCAGTTCTTC. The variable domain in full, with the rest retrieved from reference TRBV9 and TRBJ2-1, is DSGVTQTPKHLITATGQRVTLRCSPRSGDLSVYWYQQSLDQGLQFLIQYYNGEERAKGNILERFSAQQFPDLHSELNLSSLELGDSALYFCASSVGLDYNEQFFGPGTRLTVL.

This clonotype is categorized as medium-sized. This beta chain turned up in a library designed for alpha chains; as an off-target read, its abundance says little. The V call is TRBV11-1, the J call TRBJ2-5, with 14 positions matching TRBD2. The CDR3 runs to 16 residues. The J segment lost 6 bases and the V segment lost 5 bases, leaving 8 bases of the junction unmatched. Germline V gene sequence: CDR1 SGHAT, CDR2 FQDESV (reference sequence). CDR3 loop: CASSVTGTSGSKTQYF. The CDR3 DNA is TGTGCCAGCAGCGTAACCGGGACTAGCGGGAGTAAGACCCAGTACTTC. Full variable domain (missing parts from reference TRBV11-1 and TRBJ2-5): EAEVAQSPRYKITEKSQAVAFWCDPISGHATLYWYRQILGQGPELLVQFQDESVVDDSQLPKDRFSAERLKGVDSTLKIQPAELGDSAMYLCASSVTGTSGSKTQYFGPGTRLLVL.